The 6 T cell receptor beta chains below all came from one sample that was sequenced in a study of cytomegalovirus exposure and HLA in healthy donors. 13 Jbeta primers and 60 Vbeta primers were used for the PCR. This table comes from immunoSEQ multiplex PCR, and its TCRdb copy is limited to in-frame clones, with some not included. The sample yields about 89,000 clones, about 80% seen once. Material: PBMCs. Source of these receptors: a male donor in good health and CMV-seronegative.

This rearrangement joins TRBV12-5 to TRBJ2-3; no clear D gene. CDR3 size: 11 residues. Germline V gene lookup returns CDR1 LGHNT and CDR2 FRNRAP. The V end lost 5 bases, the J end lost 4 bases, and 4 bases lay between the germline ends. The CDR3 here is CASGLADTQYF. In DNA form, the CDR3 reads TGTGCTAGTGGTCTCGCAGATACGCAGTATTTT.

This rearrangement joins TRBV28 to TRBJ1-3, with D unclear. The CDR3 loop spans 12 amino acids. The germline gives CDR1 MDHEN, CDR2 SYDVKM. Trimming shortened V by 7 bases and J by 4 bases, and 8 bases separated the two germline ends. This chain's CDR3 is CASISGGNTIYF. CDR3 in DNA: TGTGCCAGCATTTCGGGGGGAAACACCATATATTTT.

The chain recombines TRBV27 with TRBJ2-5; D ambiguous. The CDR3 totals 12 residues. The germline V gene has CDR1 MNHEY and CDR2 SMNVEV (reference sequence). V was shortened by 8 bases and J by 7 bases, with 14 bases between the two germline ends. The DNA of the CDR3 is TGTGCCAGCCGACTGAGAGGTGGGACCCAGTACTTC. Its translation is CASRLRGGTQYF.

The chain has TRBV9 and TRBJ2-5, with 7 bases identical to TRBD2. The CDR3 is 14 amino acids. The germline gives CDR1 SGDLS, CDR2 YYNGEE. The V gene end was trimmed by 0 bases and the J gene end by 5 bases; junction bases not matched to a gene: 4. CDR3 in DNA: TGTGCCAGCAGCGTAGGAGTGGGGGGGGAGACCCAGTACTTC. Its protein product is CASSVGVGGETQYF.

The chain is built from TRBV4-3 and TRBJ2-7; D is ambiguous. V was trimmed by 0 bases and J by 2 bases, leaving 11 bases between them. This CDR3 is built from 15 residues. The germline V gene encodes CDR1 LGHNA and CDR2 YSLEER. The CDR3 here is CASSQDQGQAYEQYF. The CDR3 DNA sequence: TGCGCCAGCAGCCAAGATCAAGGCCAGGCCTACGAGCAGTACTTC.

The rearrangement joins TRBV21-1 to TRBJ2-3; the table's D gene call, TRBD2, was not cross checked with the DNA. TRBV21-1 constitutes a pseudogene. The CDR3 is made up of 16 amino acids. The CDR3 is CASSNRRGRRTDTQYF. CDR3 DNA sequence: TGTGCCAGCAGCAATCGCCGAGGTCGTAGAACAGATACGCAGTATTTT.